This TCR beta chain was documented in a study of blood T cells in healthy people across ages. This clonotype was counted a few times. Antigen unknown. PCR was performed a second time for roughly 7 to 12 cycles using a sample-barcoded 5' primer and a J-beta primer mix. TCRdb reanalysed the 5' RACE reads using MiXCR and keeps one entry per CDR3 protein. Of fewer than 800,000 distinct CDR3 sequences in the sample, 20% to 30% were seen once. Overall study findings and caveats: Donor CMV infection status was unknown, possibly confounding age-related changes in expanded clonotypes. Diversity was higher, and naive CD4+ cells more numerous, in long-lived donors than in aged donors.

CDR1 is LNHNV and CDR2 is YYDKDF in the germline V gene (reference sequence). V shed 4 bases and J 4 bases; nucleotides not matched to a gene: 6. The CDR3 length is 15 residues. The data were also submitted as part of a second study, on T cells of mothers and their children. This second study notes: With the M1S primer of the second PCR, sample barcodes and 2-4 random nucleotides were added. No T cell clones of persistent microchimeric origin were detected.

V is TRBV15 and J is TRBJ2-1, with 8 positions matching TRBD2. The sequencing sample was made of blood. This TCR came from a boy aged 10-17 years in good health. The CDR3 is CATSKAGLVYNEQFF. The CDR3 bases are TGTGCCACCAGCAAGGCGGGACTAGTGTACAATGAGCAGTTCTTC.